One and the same sample provided the 18 T cell receptor beta chains below, sequenced in a study of PD-L1 blockade in urothelial cancer. Time point given: pretreatment peripheral blood. TCRdb's table, derived via immunoSEQ multiplex PCR, lists solely in-frame clones and lacks some. In the table there are tens of thousands of clones, less than 90% of which are singletons. This specimen was PBMCs, taken around atezolizumab (anti-PD-L1) treatment. The receptors were gathered from a man between 65 and 85 years old with urothelial cancer.

The V call is TRBV27, the J call TRBJ2-1; tentative D call: TRBD1 (6 bases). Trimming removed 5 bases at V and 0 bases at J, with 14 bases between. Germline values: CDR1 MNHEY, CDR2 SMNVEV (reference sequence). The CDR3 has 16 amino acids. For the CDR3, the DNA is TGTGCCAGCAGTCTACTCCGGACAGCCTCCTACAATGAGCAGTTCTTC. Amino acids: CASSLLRTASYNEQFF.

This chain connects TRBV18 to TRBJ2-7; TRBD1 aligns across 10 bases. Trimming took 1 base from V and 1 from J; bases not matched to a gene: 1. Per germline, CDR1 KGHSH and CDR2 LQKENI. The CDR3 is 15 residues long. CDR3 loop: CASSPRQGASYEQYF. In DNA, the CDR3 is TGTGCCAGCTCACCACGACAGGGGGCATCCTACGAGCAGTACTTC.

The rearrangement uses TRBV30 and TRBJ2-2, with D possibly being TRBD2 (5 bases). From germline, CDR1 is GTSNPN and CDR2 SVGIG (reference sequence). V was shortened by 8 bases and J by 0 bases, with 16 bases between the two germline ends. The CDR3 length is 15 residues. The chain's CDR3 is CATRVGPSNTGELFF. In DNA, the CDR3 is TGTGCCACGAGGGTAGGGCCGTCGAACACCGGGGAGCTGTTTTTT.

The V call is TRBV28, the J call TRBJ1-4; D uncertain. This CDR3 contains 12 residues. Trimming cost V 2 bases and J 10 bases, with 8 bases left between them. CDR1 and CDR2 (germline): MDHEN, SYDVKM. The CDR3 protein is CASSLKEAKLFF. The CDR3 DNA reads TGTGCCAGCAGTTTAAAGGAGGCAAAACTGTTTTTT. The full variable domain, with the rest looked up from reference TRBV28 and TRBJ1-4, is DVKVTQSSRYLVKRTGEKVFLECVQDMDHENMFWYRQDPGLGLRLIYFSYDVKMKEKGDIPEGYSVSREKKERFSLILESASTNQTSMYLCASSLKEAKLFFGSGTQLSVL.

V is TRBV9 and J is TRBJ2-1, with a possible D match to TRBD1 (5 bases). Germline V lookup: CDR1 SGDLS, CDR2 YYNGEE. The CDR3 consists of 14 residues. The germline V and J ends were trimmed by 0 bases and 6 bases, with 10 bases remaining between them. CDR3 residues: CASSVGPRVNEQFF. DNA of the CDR3: TGTGCCAGCAGCGTAGGGCCCAGGGTCAATGAGCAGTTCTTC.

This sequence joins TRBV2 and TRBJ2-1; 12 nucleotides line up with TRBD2. The germline CDR1 and CDR2 sequences are SNHLY and FYNNEI. Trimming removed 4 bases from V and 2 bases from J; junction bases left unmatched: 0. The CDR3 has 15 residues. Written as DNA, the CDR3 is TGTGCCAGCAGTGGGACTAGCGGGGCCTACAATGAGCAGTTCTTC. It specifies CASSGTSGAYNEQFF.

The chain carries TRBV7-9 and TRBJ1-1; weak D call: TRBD1 (5 bases). With 2 bases removed from V and 11 bases from J, the gap between germline ends came to 12 bases. CDR3 length equals 12 residues. The germline V gene has CDR1 SEHNR and CDR2 FQNEAQ (reference sequence). For the CDR3, the DNA is TGTGCCAGCAGCTTATACGGGGGAGAGGCTTTCTTT. Its translation is CASSLYGGEAFF.

The chain joins TRBV5-6 to TRBJ2-7, with a tentative D call TRBD1 (7 bases). This CDR3 contains 16 residues. Per the germline V gene, CDR1 is SGHDT and CDR2 is YYEEEE. V was trimmed by 0 bases and J by 2 bases, leaving 15 bases between them. The CDR3 spells CASSLGGGTVTYEQYF. DNA for the CDR3: TGTGCCAGCAGCTTGGGAGGAGGGACAGTCACCTACGAGCAGTACTTC.

The J gene is TRBJ2-5, the V gene TRBV5-4; 9 nucleotides align to TRBD1. CDR3 length equals 14 residues. CDR1 and CDR2 from the germline V gene are SGHNT and YYREEE (reference sequence). Unmatched junction bases numbered 4, after V lost 3 bases and J lost 4 bases. The CDR3 nucleotides read TGTGCCAGCAGCTCAAAGACAGGGGGAGAGACCCAGTACTTC. Amino acids: CASSSKTGGETQYF.

The chain couples TRBV6-6 to TRBJ1-4; D possibly corresponds to TRBD1 (5 bases). This CDR3 has 14 residues. Trimming removed 6 bases at V and 0 bases at J, with 8 bases between. Germline loops: CDR1 MNHNY, CDR2 SVGAGI (reference sequence). The CDR3 is CASSETATNEKLFF. In DNA form, the CDR3 reads TGTGCCAGCAGCGAGACAGCAACTAATGAAAAACTGTTTTTT.

The genes are TRBV11-2 and TRBJ2-2; possibly TRBD1 for D (5 bases). Germline V CDR1 and CDR2: SGHAT, FQNNGV. V was shortened by 1 base and J by 9 bases, with 6 bases between the two germline ends. The CDR3 has 12 amino acids. CDR3 sequence reads: CASSLGGRELFF. The CDR3 nucleotides read TGTGCCAGCAGCTTAGGGGGCAGGGAGCTGTTTTTT.

The chain joins TRBV7-9 to TRBJ2-1, with D possibly being TRBD1 (5 bases). CDR3 length: 17 residues. V gave up 5 bases and J gave up 6 bases, with 23 bases separating them. CDR1 and CDR2 (germline): SEHNR, FQNEAQ (reference sequence). The CDR3 DNA reads as TGTGCCAGCAGCATAAACCCTATTATCCTAGGGGCCAATGAGCAGTTCTTC. Translating gives CASSINPIILGANEQFF. Based on the CDR3 plus reference TRBV7-9 and TRBJ2-1, the full variable domain is DTGVSQNPRHKITKRGQNVTFRCDPISEHNRLYWYRQTLGQGPEFLTYFQNEAQLEKSRLLSDRFSAERPKGSFSTLEIQRTEQGDSAMYLCASSINPIILGANEQFFGPGTRLTVL.

This chain uses TRBV28 with TRBJ1-4, with D perhaps TRBD1 (6 bases). Germline V gene lookup returns CDR1 MDHEN and CDR2 SYDVKM. The CDR3 covers 16 residues. Between the trimmed V and J ends, which lost 10 bases and 0 bases, there was a span of 18 bases. The CDR3 sequence: CATPQGGSATNEKLFF. The CDR3 coding sequence is TGTGCCACCCCACAGGGAGGGTCAGCAACTAATGAAAAACTGTTTTTT. The whole variable domain, filled in from reference TRBV28 and TRBJ1-4, reads DVKVTQSSRYLVKRTGEKVFLECVQDMDHENMFWYRQDPGLGLRLIYFSYDVKMKEKGDIPEGYSVSREKKERFSLILESASTNQTSMYLCATPQGGSATNEKLFFGSGTQLSVL.

The chain couples TRBV20-1 to TRBJ2-1, with D perhaps matching TRBD1 (5 bases). CDR3 length equals 11 residues. The V end lost 5 bases, the J end lost 7 bases, and 9 bases lay between the germline ends. Germline CDR1 is DFQATT and CDR2 is SNEGSKA (reference sequence). The CDR3 DNA follows: TGCAGTGCTCCAGGGTGGAATGAGCAGTTCTTC. This codes for CSAPGWNEQFF.

This clone was observed a single time. The chain links TRBV5-1 to TRBJ2-7, with 10 bases that match TRBD2. The CDR3 consists of 14 residues. Germline V CDR1 and CDR2: SGHRS, YFSETQ. Germline trimming cut 4 bases from V and 3 bases from J; bases unmatched to any gene: 4. The DNA for the CDR3 is TGCGCCAGCAGCCCGAGACTAGCGGGCTACGAGCAGTACTTC. Its protein product is CASSPRLAGYEQYF. Filled out from reference TRBV5-1 and TRBJ2-7, the complete variable domain reads KAGVTQTPRYLIKTRGQQVTLSCSPISGHRSVSWYQQTPGQGLQFLFEYFSETQRNKGNFPGRFSGRQFSNSRSEMNVSTLELGDSALYLCASSPRLAGYEQYFGPGTRLTVT.

The rearrangement joins TRBV28 to TRBJ1-4; a possible D gene is TRBD1 (6 bases). This CDR3 comprises 15 residues. Germline V lookup: CDR1 MDHEN, CDR2 SYDVKM. Trimming cost V 2 bases and J 8 bases, with 15 bases left between them. The CDR3 DNA follows: TGTGCCAGCAGTTTAGGGGCCAGGGGTGGAGAAAAACTGTTTTTT. Its protein product is CASSLGARGGEKLFF.

The rearrangement links TRBV19 to TRBJ1-1; possible D gene TRBD1, 5 bases. The CDR3 has 15 amino acids. Germline V gene data show CDR1 as LNHDA and CDR2 as SQIVND (reference sequence). Trimming cost V 4 bases and J 5 bases, with 17 bases left between them. The CDR3 loop reads CASSTQGGARTEAFF. DNA of the CDR3: TGTGCCAGTAGTACGCAGGGTGGGGCGAGAACTGAAGCTTTCTTT. The full variable domain, in which reference TRBV19 and TRBJ1-1 provide the parts outside the CDR3, is DGGITQSPKYLFRKEGQNVTLSCEQNLNHDAMYWYRQDPGQGLRLIYYSQIVNDFQKGDIAEGYSVSREKKESFPLTVTSAQKNPTAFYLCASSTQGGARTEAFFGQGTRLTVV.

The genes are TRBV7-9 and TRBJ2-2, with D maybe TRBD2 (6 bases). Germline assignment: CDR1 SEHNR and CDR2 FQNEAQ (reference sequence). The CDR3 sequence is 18 residues long. V shed 1 base and J shed 0 bases, with 15 bases lying between them. The CDR3 sequence is CASSLGRNSGTNTGELFF. In nucleotides, the CDR3 is TGTGCCAGCAGCTTAGGGAGAAATAGCGGTACGAACACCGGGGAGCTGTTTTTT.